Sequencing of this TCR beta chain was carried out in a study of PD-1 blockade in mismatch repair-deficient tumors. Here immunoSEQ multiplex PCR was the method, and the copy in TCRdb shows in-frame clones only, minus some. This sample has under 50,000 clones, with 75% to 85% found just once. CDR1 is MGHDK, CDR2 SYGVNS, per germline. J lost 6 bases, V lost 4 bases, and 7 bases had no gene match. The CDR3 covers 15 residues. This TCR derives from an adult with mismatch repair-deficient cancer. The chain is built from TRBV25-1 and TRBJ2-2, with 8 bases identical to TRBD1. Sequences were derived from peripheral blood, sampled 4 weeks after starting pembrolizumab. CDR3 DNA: TGTGCCAGCAGTGTGGGGACAGGCGGTGCCGGGGAGCTGTTTTTT. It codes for CASSVGTGGAGELFF.